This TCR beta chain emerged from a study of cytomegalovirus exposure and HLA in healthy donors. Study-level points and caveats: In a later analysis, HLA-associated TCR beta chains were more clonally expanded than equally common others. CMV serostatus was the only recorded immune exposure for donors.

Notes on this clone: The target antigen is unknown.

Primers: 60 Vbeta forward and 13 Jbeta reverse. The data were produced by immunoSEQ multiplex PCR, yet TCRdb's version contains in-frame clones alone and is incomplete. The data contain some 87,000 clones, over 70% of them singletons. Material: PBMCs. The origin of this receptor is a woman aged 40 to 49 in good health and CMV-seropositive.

In DNA form, the CDR3 reads TGCGCCAGCAGCCGAGAGCTCAGGGGGGCCTACAATGAGCAGTTCTTC. Its translation: CASSRELRGAYNEQFF. The V and J genes are TRBV4-1 and TRBJ2-1; weak D call: TRBD1 (7 bases). This CDR3 is built from 16 residues. The V gene lost 4 bases and the J gene lost 2 bases, with 15 bases spanning the gap. CDR1 and CDR2 from the germline V gene are MGHRA and YSYEKL.